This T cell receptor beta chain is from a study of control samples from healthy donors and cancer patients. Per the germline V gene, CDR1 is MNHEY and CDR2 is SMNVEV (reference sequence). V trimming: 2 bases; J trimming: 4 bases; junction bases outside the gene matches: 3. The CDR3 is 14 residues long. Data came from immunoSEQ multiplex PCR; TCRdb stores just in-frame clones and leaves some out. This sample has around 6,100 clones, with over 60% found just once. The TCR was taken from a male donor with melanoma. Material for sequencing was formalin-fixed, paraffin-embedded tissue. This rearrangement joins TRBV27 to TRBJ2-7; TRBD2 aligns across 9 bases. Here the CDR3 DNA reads TGTGCCAGCAGTTTACTAGCGGGAAGGTACGAGCAGTACTTC. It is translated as CASSLLAGRYEQYF.